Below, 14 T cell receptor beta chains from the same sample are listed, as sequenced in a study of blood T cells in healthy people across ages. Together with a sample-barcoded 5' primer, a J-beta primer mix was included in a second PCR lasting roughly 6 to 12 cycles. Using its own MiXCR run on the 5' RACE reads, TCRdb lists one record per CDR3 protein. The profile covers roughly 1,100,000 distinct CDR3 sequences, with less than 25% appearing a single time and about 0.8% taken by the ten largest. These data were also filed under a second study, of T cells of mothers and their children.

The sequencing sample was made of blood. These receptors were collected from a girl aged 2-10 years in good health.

This chain's CDR3 is CASSIRRGLINSPLHF. The DNA of the CDR3 is TGTGCCAGCAGTATCCGACGGGGACTTATTAATTCACCCCTCCACTTT. This sequence joins TRBV2 and TRBJ1-6, with a tentative D call TRBD1 (5 bases). CDR1 and CDR2 from the germline V gene are SNHLY and FYNNEI. V lost 5 bases to trimming and J lost 6 bases, with 17 bases between them. The CDR3 consists of 16 residues.

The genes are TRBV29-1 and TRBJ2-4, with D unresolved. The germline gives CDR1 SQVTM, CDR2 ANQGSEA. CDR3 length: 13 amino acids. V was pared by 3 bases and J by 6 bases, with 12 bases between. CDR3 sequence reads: CSVDGESTNIQYF. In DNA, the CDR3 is TGCAGCGTTGATGGGGAATCCACAAACATTCAGTACTTC.

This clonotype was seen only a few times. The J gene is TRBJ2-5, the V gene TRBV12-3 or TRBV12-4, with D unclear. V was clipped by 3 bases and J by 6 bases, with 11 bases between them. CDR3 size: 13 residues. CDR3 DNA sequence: TGTGCCAGCAGTTTTCTAGGCCCGAAGACCCAGTACTTC. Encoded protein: CASSFLGPKTQYF.

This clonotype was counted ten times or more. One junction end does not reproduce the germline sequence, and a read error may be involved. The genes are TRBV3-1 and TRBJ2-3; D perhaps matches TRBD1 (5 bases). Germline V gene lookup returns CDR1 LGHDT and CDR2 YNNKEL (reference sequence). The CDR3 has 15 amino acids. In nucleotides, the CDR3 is TGCGCCAGCAGCCAAGATGGGGCTGGCACAGATACGCAGTATTTT. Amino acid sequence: CASSQDGAGTDTQYF.

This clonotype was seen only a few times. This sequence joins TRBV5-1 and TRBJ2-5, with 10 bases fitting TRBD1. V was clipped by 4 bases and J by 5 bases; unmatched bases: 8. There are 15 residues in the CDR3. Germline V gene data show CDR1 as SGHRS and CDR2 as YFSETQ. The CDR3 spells CASSMDRGAPETQYF. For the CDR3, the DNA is TGCGCCAGCAGCATGGACAGGGGGGCACCGGAGACCCAGTACTTC.

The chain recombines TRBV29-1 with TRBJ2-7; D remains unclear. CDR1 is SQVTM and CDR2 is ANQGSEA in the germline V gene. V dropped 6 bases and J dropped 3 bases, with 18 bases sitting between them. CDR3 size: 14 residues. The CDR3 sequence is CSVSPEIKSYEQYF. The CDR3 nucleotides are TGCAGCGTCTCCCCGGAGATCAAAAGCTACGAGCAGTACTTC.

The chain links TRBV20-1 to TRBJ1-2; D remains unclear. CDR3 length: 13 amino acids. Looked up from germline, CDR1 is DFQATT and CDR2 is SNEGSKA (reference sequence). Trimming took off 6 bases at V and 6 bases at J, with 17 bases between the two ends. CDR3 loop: CSAPTGITDGYTF. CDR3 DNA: TGCAGTGCCCCAACGGGGATAACGGATGGCTACACCTTC.

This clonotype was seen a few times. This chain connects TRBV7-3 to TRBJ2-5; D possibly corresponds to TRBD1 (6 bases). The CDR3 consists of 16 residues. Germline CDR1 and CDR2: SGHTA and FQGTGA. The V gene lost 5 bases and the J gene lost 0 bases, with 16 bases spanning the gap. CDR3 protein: CASSPNRAGDQETQYF. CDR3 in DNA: TGTGCCAGCAGCCCGAACAGGGCAGGGGACCAAGAGACCCAGTACTTC. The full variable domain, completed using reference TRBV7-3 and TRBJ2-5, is GAGVSQTPSNKVTEKGKYVELRCDPISGHTALYWYRQSLGQGPEFLIYFQGTGAADDSGLPNDRFFAVRPEGSVSTLKIQRTERGDSAVYLCASSPNRAGDQETQYFGPGTRLLVL.

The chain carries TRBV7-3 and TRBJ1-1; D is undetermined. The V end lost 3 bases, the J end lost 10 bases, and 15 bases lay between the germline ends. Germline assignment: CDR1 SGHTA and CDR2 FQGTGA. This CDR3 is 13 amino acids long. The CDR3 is CASSLLAGLPAFF. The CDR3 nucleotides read TGTGCCAGCAGCTTGTTGGCAGGCCTTCCAGCTTTCTTT.

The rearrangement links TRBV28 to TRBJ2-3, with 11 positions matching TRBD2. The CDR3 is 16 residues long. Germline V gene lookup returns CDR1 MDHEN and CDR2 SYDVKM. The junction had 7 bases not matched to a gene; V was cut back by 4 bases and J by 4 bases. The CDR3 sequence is CASSSTSGSIADTQYF. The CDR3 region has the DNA TGTGCCAGCAGTTCTACTAGCGGGAGTATAGCAGATACGCAGTATTTT.

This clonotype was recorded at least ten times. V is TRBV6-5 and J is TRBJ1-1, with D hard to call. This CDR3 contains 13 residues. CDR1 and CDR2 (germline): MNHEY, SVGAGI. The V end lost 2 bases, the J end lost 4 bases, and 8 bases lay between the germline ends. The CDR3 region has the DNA TGTGCCAGCAGTTACGGGTCGGGCACTGAAGCTTTCTTT. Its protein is CASSYGSGTEAFF.

CDR3 sequence reads: CSASAAVTRRQTDTQYF. The CDR3 DNA reads as TGCAGTGCTAGTGCGGCGGTAACTCGGAGGCAAACAGATACGCAGTATTTT. The chain has TRBV20-1 and TRBJ2-3; possible D gene TRBD2, 5 bases. With 3 bases removed from V and 3 bases from J, the gap between germline ends came to 22 bases. CDR3 length: 17 amino acids. Germline CDR1 and CDR2: DFQATT and SNEGSKA (reference sequence).

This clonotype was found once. The CDR3 protein is CATTDRGTEAFF. CDR3 nucleotides: TGTGCCACTACGGACAGGGGCACTGAAGCTTTCTTT. The chain is built from TRBV6-5 and TRBJ1-1; 9 bases align to TRBD1. CDR1 and CDR2 (germline): MNHEY, SVGAGI. V gave up 10 bases and J gave up 4 bases; unmatched junction bases: 4. The CDR3 length is 12 residues.

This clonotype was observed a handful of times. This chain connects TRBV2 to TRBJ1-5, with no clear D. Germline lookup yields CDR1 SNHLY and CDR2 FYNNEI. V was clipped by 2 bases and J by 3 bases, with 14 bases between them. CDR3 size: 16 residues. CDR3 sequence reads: CASSERRSLINQPQHF. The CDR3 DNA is TGTGCCAGCAGTGAACGGAGGTCCCTTATCAATCAGCCCCAGCATTTT.